The rows below give T cell receptor beta chains drawn from one sample of a study of cytomegalovirus exposure and HLA in healthy donors. Measured with immunoSEQ multiplex PCR; TCRdb has only the in-frame clones, and not every one. There are about 67,000 clones in the sample; around 63% occur only once, and about 2.1% lies in the top ten. Sequenced: PBMCs. The receptors were sampled from a woman aged 25 to 39 in good health and CMV-seronegative. CDR3s include the opening cysteine and the closing phenylalanine or tryptophan. The order of the fields is J gene, D gene, clone size, V gene, CDR3 protein, CDR3 DNA. A D gene is named only where the DNA matches it firmly. Size values are once, few and many counts, or a class for expanded clones, and some rows have none.

J gene: TRBJ1-3
D gene: .
clone size: .
V gene: TRBV2
CDR3 protein: CASSESGRSGNTIYF
CDR3 DNA: TGTGCCAGCAGTGAAAGCGGCAGATCTGGAAACACCATATATTTT

J gene: TRBJ2-5
D gene: TRBD2
clone size: .
V gene: TRBV7-9
CDR3 protein: CASSLLGGVEETQYF
CDR3 DNA: TGTGCCAGCAGCTTATTGGGGGGGGTGGAAGAGACCCAGTACTTC

J gene: TRBJ2-7
D gene: TRBD2
clone size: .
V gene: TRBV4-2
CDR3 protein: CASSQGASAGGGEQYF
CDR3 DNA: TGTGCCAGCAGCCAAGGGGCGTCAGCGGGGGGGGGCGAGCAGTACTTC

J gene: TRBJ2-7
D gene: TRBD2
clone size: .
V gene: TRBV7-6
CDR3 protein: CASSPRLAPYEQYF
CDR3 DNA: TGTGCCAGCAGCCCCCGACTAGCCCCCTACGAGCAGTACTTC

J gene: TRBJ1-2
D gene: .
clone size: .
V gene: TRBV9
CDR3 protein: CASSVAGQGIGYTF
CDR3 DNA: TGTGCCAGCAGCGTAGCGGGTCAGGGGATTGGCTACACCTTC

J gene: TRBJ1-5
D gene: .
clone size: .
V gene: TRBV5-5
CDR3 protein: CASSPAEGEDQPQHF
CDR3 DNA: TGTGCCAGCAGCCCCGCGGAGGGCGAGGATCAGCCCCAGCATTTT

J gene: TRBJ1-5
D gene: .
clone size: .
V gene: TRBV6-6
CDR3 protein: CASSYIRGQPQHF
CDR3 DNA: TGTGCCAGCAGTTACATCAGGGGTCAACCCCAGCATTTT

J gene: TRBJ2-3
D gene: TRBD2
clone size: few
V gene: TRBV4-1
CDR3 protein: CASSQSATSGAPGTQYF
CDR3 DNA: TGCGCCAGCAGCCAAAGTGCGACTAGCGGGGCGCCTGGTACGCAGTATTTT

J gene: TRBJ2-7
D gene: .
clone size: .
V gene: TRBV6-1
CDR3 protein: CASSAAGTYLYEQYF
CDR3 DNA: TGTGCCAGCAGTGCCGCAGGTACTTACTTGTACGAGCAGTACTTC

J gene: TRBJ1-2
D gene: .
clone size: few
V gene: TRBV5-6
CDR3 protein: CASSLGGGPYDGYTF
CDR3 DNA: TGTGCCAGCAGCTTGGGGGGAGGACCCTATGATGGCTACACCTTC

J gene: TRBJ1-6
D gene: .
clone size: .
V gene: TRBV4-1
CDR3 protein: CASSQDLRGSSYNSPLHF
CDR3 DNA: TGCGCCAGCAGCCAAGATTTACGGGGGAGCTCCTATAATTCACCCCTCCACTTT